This T cell receptor beta chain was captured by sequencing in a study of human T cells and chemical hapten exposure. V lost 0 bases and J 8 bases, leaving 12 bases between the germline ends. This CDR3 comprises 13 residues. From germline, CDR1 is DFQATT and CDR2 SNEGSKA (reference sequence). TCRdb reanalysed the RACE reads using MiXCR and keeps one entry per CDR3 protein. The sample yields tens of thousands of distinct CDR3 sequences, around 13% seen once. Described time point: pre-sensitization, week 0. Documented treatment: therapeutic diphenylcyclopropenone sensitization with weekly scalp DPC. Blood sampling preceded each patch test application.

This chain uses TRBV20-1 with TRBJ2-3, with unresolved D. This sequence was found in a woman between 50 and 59 years old with alopecia areata. Some clones in this sample may be carry-over from other donors' samples. Sample: whole blood, taken in connection with sensitization to the hapten diphenylcyclopropenone (DPC). The CDR3 sequence: CSAREETGLTQYF. In DNA, the CDR3 is TGCAGTGCTAGAGAGGAAACGGGCCTTACGCAGTATTTT.